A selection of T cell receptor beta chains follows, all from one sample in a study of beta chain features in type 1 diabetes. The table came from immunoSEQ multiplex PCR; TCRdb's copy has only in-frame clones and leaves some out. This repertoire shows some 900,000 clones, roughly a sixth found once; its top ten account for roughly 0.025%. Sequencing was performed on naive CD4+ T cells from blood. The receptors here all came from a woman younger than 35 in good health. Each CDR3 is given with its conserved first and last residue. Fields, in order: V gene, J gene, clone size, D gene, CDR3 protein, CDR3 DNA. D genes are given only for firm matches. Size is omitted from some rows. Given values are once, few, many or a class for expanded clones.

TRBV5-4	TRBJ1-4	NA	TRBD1	CASSLLGQGDEKLFF	TGTGCCAGCAGCCTTTTGGGACAGGGTGATGAAAAACTGTTTTTT
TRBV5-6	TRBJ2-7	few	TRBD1	CASSTDRVTYEQYF	TGTGCCAGCAGCACAGACAGGGTTACCTACGAGCAGTACTTC
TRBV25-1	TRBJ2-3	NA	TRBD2	CASSRGRGSTDTQYF	TGTGCCAGCAGTAGAGGGAGGGGTTCTACAGATACGCAGTATTTT
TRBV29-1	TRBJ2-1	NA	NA	CSSGLYNEQFF	TGCAGCTCCGGACTCTACAATGAGCAGTTCTTC
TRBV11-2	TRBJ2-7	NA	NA	CASSFGRSYEQYF	TGTGCCAGCAGCTTTGGACGGTCCTACGAGCAGTACTTC
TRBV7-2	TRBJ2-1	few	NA	CASSLLTGYNEQFF	TGTGCCAGCAGCTTACTGACGGGGTACAATGAGCAGTTCTTC
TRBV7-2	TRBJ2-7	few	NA	CASSLDGRASEQYF	TGTGCCAGCAGCTTAGATGGCAGGGCGTCGGAGCAGTACTTC
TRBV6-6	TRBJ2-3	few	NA	CASSNTGRSDTQYF	TGTGCCAGCAGTAACACCGGCCGTTCGGATACGCAGTATTTT
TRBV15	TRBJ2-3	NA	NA	CATSREETEWDTQYF	TGTGCCACCAGCAGAGAGGAAACCGAGTGGGATACGCAGTATTTT
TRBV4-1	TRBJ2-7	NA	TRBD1	CASSRYRDRSNEQYF	TGCGCCAGCAGCCGGTACCGGGACAGGTCTAACGAGCAGTACTTC
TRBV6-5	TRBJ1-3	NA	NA	CATEYFSGNTIYF	TGTGCCACCGAGTACTTCTCTGGAAACACCATATATTTT
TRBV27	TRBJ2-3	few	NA	CASSLTGSDTQYF	TGTGCCAGCAGTTTAACAGGGTCAGATACGCAGTATTTT
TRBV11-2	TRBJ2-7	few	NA	CASSLEGAGIGAEQYF	TGTGCCAGCAGCTTAGAGGGGGCCGGTATTGGTGCCGAGCAGTACTTC
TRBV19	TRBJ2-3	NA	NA	CASSIRRDTDTQYF	TGTGCCAGTAGTATACGACGGGACACAGATACGCAGTATTTT
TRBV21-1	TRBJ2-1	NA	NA	CASGEGGSLFDGTSQYGEQFF	TGTGCCAGTGGAGAGGGGGGCTCATTATTTGACGGGACTAGCCAGTATGGGGAGCAGTTCTTC
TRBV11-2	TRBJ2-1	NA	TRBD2	CASSSGSRQFF	TGTGCCAGCAGCAGCGGGAGTCGGCAGTTCTTC
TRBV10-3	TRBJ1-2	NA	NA	CAISEQTVMGGGYTF	TGTGCCATCAGTGAGCAAACGGTTATGGGAGGTGGCTACACCTTC
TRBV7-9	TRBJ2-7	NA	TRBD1	CASSLTGGHEQYF	TGTGCCAGCAGCCTAACAGGGGGCCACGAGCAGTACTTC
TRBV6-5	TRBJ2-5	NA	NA	CASSYGQGRETQYF	TGTGCCAGCAGTTACGGGCAGGGTAGGGAGACCCAGTACTTC
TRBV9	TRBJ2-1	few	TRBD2	CASSAGGLANYNEQFF	TGTGCCAGCAGCGCGGGGGGACTAGCGAACTACAATGAGCAGTTCTTC